The rows below give T cell receptor beta chains drawn from one sample of a study of blood T cell repertoires in COVID-19. This table comes from immunoSEQ multiplex PCR, and its TCRdb copy is limited to in-frame clones, with some not included. There are 17,000 or so clones in the sample; around 90% occur only once, and over 15% lies in the top ten. Sequenced material: peripheral blood. These receptors came from a man aged 45-60 years with active COVID-19. The CDR3 runs from the conserved cysteine through the conserved F or W. Each record gives: CDR3 DNA, CDR3 protein, clone size, V gene, J gene, D gene. A D gene is named only where the DNA matches it firmly. A clone size is listed for some rows: how often the clone was seen (once, few, many), or a class if it is expanded.

TGCGCCAGCAGCCTAAACCCGGCTGGGCAGAAAGAGACCCAGTACTTC,CASSLNPAGQKETQYF,NA,TRBV5-1,TRBJ2-5,NA
TGTGCCAGTCCTCGACCACAGGGAGCGGGAGCGGTTGATACGCAGTATTTT,CASPRPQGAGAVDTQYF,NA,TRBV27,TRBJ2-3,TRBD2
TGCAGTGCTAGTCCTACTAGCGGGAGTGAGTTCTTC,CSASPTSGSEFF,NA,TRBV20-1,TRBJ2-1,TRBD2
TGCGCCAGCAGCTTAGGACAGACGAACACTGAAGCTTTCTTT,CASSLGQTNTEAFF,NA,TRBV5-1,TRBJ1-1,NA
TGTGCCAGCAGTTTAGGGACTAGCGGGTACAATGAGCAGTTCTTC,CASSLGTSGYNEQFF,NA,TRBV27,TRBJ2-1,TRBD2
TGTGCCAGCAGCCAAGACTATCCACAGGGGCTGGACATTCAGTACTTC,CASSQDYPQGLDIQYF,once,TRBV3-1/TRBV3-2,TRBJ2-4,TRBD1
TGCAGCGTTGATCGGACAGGCAGGATCTACAATGAGCAGTTCTTC,CSVDRTGRIYNEQFF,NA,TRBV29-1,TRBJ2-1,TRBD1
TGTGCCAGCAGTGCCTTAGCGGGTCGATACAATGAGCAGTTCTTC,CASSALAGRYNEQFF,once,TRBV6-4,TRBJ2-1,TRBD2
TGTGCCAGCAGCTCCCGGGACAGGGTATGGTACGAGCAGTACTTC,CASSSRDRVWYEQYF,NA,TRBV5-6,TRBJ2-7,TRBD1
TGCGCCAGCAGCTCCCGGTTCCACAATGAGCAGTTCTTC,CASSSRFHNEQFF,NA,TRBV5-1,TRBJ2-1,NA
TGTGCCAGCAGTTCAGGACAGGGGGTTCTTAATGAGCAGTTCTTC,CASSSGQGVLNEQFF,NA,TRBV27,TRBJ2-1,TRBD1
TGTGCCAGCAGTTATAAAGGTATGGGGCGCACTGAAGCTTTCTTT,CASSYKGMGRTEAFF,NA,TRBV6-5,TRBJ1-1,NA
TGTGCCAGCAGCTTTCGACGGACTAGCGGGAGGGGCACAGATACGCAGTATTTT,CASSFRRTSGRGTDTQYF,NA,TRBV5-6,TRBJ2-3,TRBD2
TGTGCCAGCAGTGACCCAAATCAGCCCCAGCATTTT,CASSDPNQPQHF,few,TRBV6-1,TRBJ1-5,NA
TGTGCCAGCAGCTCCCAGGGGCTTTACACTGAAGCTTTCTTT,CASSSQGLYTEAFF,NA,TRBV5-4,TRBJ1-1,NA
TGTGCCAGCAGTCCCCTGGGCGGCAGGGGTAACTACGAGCAGTACTTC,CASSPLGGRGNYEQYF,NA,TRBV28,TRBJ2-7,NA
TGTGCCACTTCTTTGAGTTTGAGGGAGCAGTACTTC,CATSLSLREQYF,NA,TRBV2,TRBJ2-7,NA
TGTGCCAGCAGTCCCCCCGGGACCAGGGGAGAGACCCAGTACTTC,CASSPPGTRGETQYF,NA,TRBV6-5,TRBJ2-5,NA
TGTGCCAGCAGCCAAGCTGATACGCAGTATTTT,CASSQADTQYF,NA,TRBV14,TRBJ2-3,NA
TGTGCCACCAGTGATTCCAGGGACTACGGCCTCCCAGCCTACGAGCAGTACTTC,CATSDSRDYGLPAYEQYF,NA,TRBV24-1,TRBJ2-7,TRBD2
TGTGCCAGCAGCCGACACCTGAACACTGAAGCTTTCTTT,CASSRHLNTEAFF,NA,TRBV6-5,TRBJ1-1,NA
TGTGCCAGTAGTATAGCTTCCCCCGGACAGGGGTGGAGTGAAAAACTGTTTTTT,CASSIASPGQGWSEKLFF,few,TRBV19,TRBJ1-4,TRBD1
TGTGCCAGCAGCCCCCTCGGAGCCCCAGATACGCAGTATTTT,CASSPLGAPDTQYF,NA,TRBV7-3,TRBJ2-3,NA
TGTGCTAGTGGTTTGGGGTCAGGGTCAATTGGAAATCAGCCCCAGCATTTT,CASGLGSGSIGNQPQHF,NA,TRBV12-5,TRBJ1-5,NA
TGTGAAACGAGGCACAGGTTATACAATGAGCAGTTCTTC,CETRHRLYNEQFF,NA,TRBV5-6,TRBJ2-1,NA
TGTGCCAGCAGCCATATGTTTGGACAGGGGGAACACGAGCAGTACTTC,CASSHMFGQGEHEQYF,once,TRBV14,TRBJ2-7,TRBD1
TGTGCCAGCAGTCCACAGGTCACCGAGTACAATGAGCAGTTCTTC,CASSPQVTEYNEQFF,once,TRBV5-6,TRBJ2-1,NA
TGTGCCAGCAGTTACTCGATTTTGCGGGACAGGGTGAACTACAATGAGCAGTTCTTC,CASSYSILRDRVNYNEQFF,NA,TRBV6-2/TRBV6-3,TRBJ2-1,TRBD1